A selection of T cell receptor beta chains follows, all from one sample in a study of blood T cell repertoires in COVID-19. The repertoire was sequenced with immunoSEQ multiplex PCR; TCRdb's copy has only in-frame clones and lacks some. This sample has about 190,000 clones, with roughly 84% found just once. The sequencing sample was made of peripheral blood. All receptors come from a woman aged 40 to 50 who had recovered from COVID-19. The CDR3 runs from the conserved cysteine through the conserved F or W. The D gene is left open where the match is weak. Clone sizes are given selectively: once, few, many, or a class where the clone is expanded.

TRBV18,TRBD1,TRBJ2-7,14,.,TGTGCCAGCTCCCCGGGACAGGGTAGGGCCGAGCAGTACTTC,CASSPGQGRAEQYF
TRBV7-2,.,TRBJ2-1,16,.,TGTGCCAGCAGCTCCAACCCGGGCACTAGAAACAATGAGCAGTTCTTC,CASSSNPGTRNNEQFF
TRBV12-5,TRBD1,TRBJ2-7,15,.,TGTGCTAGTGGTTCCGGACAGGGGGCCGAGTACGAGCAGTACTTC,CASGSGQGAEYEQYF
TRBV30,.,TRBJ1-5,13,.,TGTGCCTGGTCTCAGGGAAACAATCAGCCCCAGCATTTT,CAWSQGNNQPQHF
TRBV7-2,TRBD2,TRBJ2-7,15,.,TGTGCCAGCAGTTCAGGACTAGCGTCAACCTACGAGCAGTACTTC,CASSSGLASTYEQYF
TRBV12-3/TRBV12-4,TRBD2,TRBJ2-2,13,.,TGTGCCGCAGGGAGGGCGAACACCGGGGAGCTGTTTTTT,CAAGRANTGELFF
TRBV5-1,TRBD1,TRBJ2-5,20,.,TGCGCCAGCAGCTTGGGGACAGGGTGGTTTTCGGCATCGACTCTAGAGACCCAGTACTTC,CASSLGTGWFSASTLETQYF
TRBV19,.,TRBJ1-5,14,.,TGTGCCAGTAGTATGTCCCAGGGAGGTCAGCCCCAGCATTTT,CASSMSQGGQPQHF
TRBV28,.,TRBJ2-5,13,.,TGTGCCAGCAGTTTCAGGGGTCAAGAGACCCAGTACTTC,CASSFRGQETQYF
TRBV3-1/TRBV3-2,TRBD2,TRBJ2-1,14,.,TGTGCCAGCAGCCGACTAGCGGGATTAGGAGAGCAGTTCTTC,CASSRLAGLGEQFF
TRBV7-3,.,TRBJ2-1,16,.,TGTGCCAGCAGCAAGGTCGGGCGGGACCATGGATACGAGCAGTTCTTC,CASSKVGRDHGYEQFF
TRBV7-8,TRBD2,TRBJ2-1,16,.,TGTGCCAGCAGCCCCTGGCTAGCGGGAGGGCGCGCGGAGCAGTTCTTC,CASSPWLAGGRAEQFF
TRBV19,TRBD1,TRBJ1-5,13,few,TGTGCCACCGCCGGGACAGGGAATCAGCCCCAGCATTTT,CATAGTGNQPQHF
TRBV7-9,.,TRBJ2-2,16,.,TGTGCCAGCAGCTCCCCGGGTGGGGCGGACACCGGGGAGCTGTTTTTT,CASSSPGGADTGELFF
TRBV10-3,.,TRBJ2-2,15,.,TGTGCCATCAGGGGGGACTTGCCGAACACCGGGGAGCTGTTTTTT,CAIRGDLPNTGELFF
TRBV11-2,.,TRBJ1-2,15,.,TGTGCCAGCAGCGAGTATGGGGGGGCTAACTATGGCTACACCTTC,CASSEYGGANYGYTF
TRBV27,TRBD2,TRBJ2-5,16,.,TGTGCCAGCAGTTCCTTGGGACTAGCGGAGCAAGAGACCCAGTACTTC,CASSSLGLAEQETQYF
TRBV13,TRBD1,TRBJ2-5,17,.,TGTGCCAGCAGCTCCGCACAGGGGGTCGTCGTGGGAGAGACCCAGTACTTC,CASSSAQGVVVGETQYF
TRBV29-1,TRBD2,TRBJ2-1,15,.,TGCAGCGTTGCCCTGGGACTAGCGGGGTACAATGAGCAGTTCTTC,CSVALGLAGYNEQFF
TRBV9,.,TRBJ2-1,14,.,TGTGCCAGCACCCGGGGGTCTTCCTACAATGAGCAGTTCTTC,CASTRGSSYNEQFF
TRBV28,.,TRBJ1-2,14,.,TGTGCCAGCATGAGGGAGGGAGGTAACTATGGCTACACCTTC,CASMREGGNYGYTF
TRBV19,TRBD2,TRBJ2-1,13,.,TGTGCCAGTAGTGCCTCCGCCGGGACTAGCCTGTTCTTC,CASSASAGTSLFF
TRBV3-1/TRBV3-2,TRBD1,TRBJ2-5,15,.,TGTGCCAGCAGCCAAGGAAAAGGGGGCGTAGAGACCCAGTACTTC,CASSQGKGGVETQYF
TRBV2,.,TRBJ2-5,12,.,TGTGCCAGCGGACAGAACTGGGAGACCCAGTACTTC,CASGQNWETQYF
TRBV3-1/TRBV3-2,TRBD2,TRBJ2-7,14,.,TGTGCCAGCAGCCATCGGGGGGGGTCCTACGAGCAGTACTTC,CASSHRGGSYEQYF
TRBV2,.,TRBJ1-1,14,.,TGTGCCAGCAGCCCCCAGGGGCCGAACACTGAAGCTTTCTTT,CASSPQGPNTEAFF
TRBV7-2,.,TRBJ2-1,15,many,TGTGCCAGCAGCTACAGGGGGGGTCAATACAATGAGCAGTTCTTC,CASSYRGGQYNEQFF
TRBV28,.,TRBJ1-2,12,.,TGTGCCAGCAGTTTACTGGAGCGTGGCTACACCTTC,CASSLLERGYTF
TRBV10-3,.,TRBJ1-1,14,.,TGTGCCATCAGTGAGCGACAGACCAACACTGAAGCTTTCTTT,CAISERQTNTEAFF
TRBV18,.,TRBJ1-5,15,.,TGTGCCAGCTCACCAGGGGGGGAAGCCCATCAGCCCCAGCATTTT,CASSPGGEAHQPQHF
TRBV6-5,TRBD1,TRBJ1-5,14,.,TGTGCCAGCAGAACAGGGGCCTTCAACCAGCCCCAGCATTTT,CASRTGAFNQPQHF
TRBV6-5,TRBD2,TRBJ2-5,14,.,TGTGCCAGCAGGAGCGGGAGATTAGTAGAGACCCAGTACTTC,CASRSGRLVETQYF
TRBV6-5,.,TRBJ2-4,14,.,TGTGCCAGCAGTAGGGGCGATGGAGGGAACATTCAGTACTTC,CASSRGDGGNIQYF
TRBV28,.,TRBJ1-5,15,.,TGTGCCAGCAGCCCGGGGGGGGCCAGGGGTCAGCCCCAGCATTTT,CASSPGGARGQPQHF
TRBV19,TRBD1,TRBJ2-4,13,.,TGTGCCAGTAGTATAGGGCAGGGGGTCTCTCAGTACTTC,CASSIGQGVSQYF
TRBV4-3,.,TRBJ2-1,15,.,TGCGCCAGCAGCCAAGTACTAGAGGGATACAATGAGCAGTTCTTC,CASSQVLEGYNEQFF
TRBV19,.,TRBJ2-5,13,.,TGTGCCAGTAGTCCCGGGACAAAAGAGACCCAGTACTTC,CASSPGTKETQYF
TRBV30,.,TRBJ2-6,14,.,TGTGCCTGGACCACAGGATCTGGGGCCAACGTCCTGACTTTC,CAWTTGSGANVLTF
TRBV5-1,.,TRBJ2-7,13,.,TGCGCCAGCAGTGAACTAGCATCCTACGAGCAGTACTTC,CASSELASYEQYF
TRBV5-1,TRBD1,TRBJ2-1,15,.,TGCGCCAGCAGCCCCCGGGACAGGGCCTACAATGAGCAGTTCTTC,CASSPRDRAYNEQFF
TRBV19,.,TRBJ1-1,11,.,TGTGCCAGTAGTATGTTACTTGAAGCTTTCTTT,CASSMLLEAFF
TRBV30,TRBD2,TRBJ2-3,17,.,TGTGCCTGGAGTCCCCACCGGACTAGCGGGAGAGGGGATACGCAGTATTTT,CAWSPHRTSGRGDTQYF